The next 2 T cell receptor beta chains were all read from a single sample in a study of response to subunit inactivated influenza vaccine. Via MiXCR, TCRdb re-called the RT-PCR reads, giving one row per CDR3 protein. The repertoire holds roughly 650,000 distinct CDR3 sequences, with approximately 14% as singletons. The sequenced sample was PBMCs from blood, obtained 12 days after vaccination. These TCRs come from a man aged 45-60 years who received an inactivated influenza vaccine.

This clonotype showed up many times. The chain has TRBV15 and TRBJ2-2; D not certain. CDR1 and CDR2 from the germline V gene are LNHNV and YYDKDF (reference sequence). With 0 bases removed from V and 5 bases from J, the gap between germline ends came to 1 base. The CDR3 extends over 12 amino acids. The CDR3 sequence: CATSRETGELFF. The DNA of the CDR3 is TGTGCCACCAGCAGAGAGACCGGGGAGCTGTTTTTT.

The chain recombines TRBV5-1 with TRBJ2-6; D is ambiguous. Germline V gives CDR1 SGHRS, CDR2 YFSETQ. The CDR3 is 17 residues long. Trimming removed 0 bases from V and 0 bases from J, with 10 bases in between. DNA for the CDR3: TGCGCCAGCAGCTTGGCCAGTTACTCCTCTGGGGCCAACGTCCTGACTTTC. Amino acids: CASSLASYSSGANVLTF.